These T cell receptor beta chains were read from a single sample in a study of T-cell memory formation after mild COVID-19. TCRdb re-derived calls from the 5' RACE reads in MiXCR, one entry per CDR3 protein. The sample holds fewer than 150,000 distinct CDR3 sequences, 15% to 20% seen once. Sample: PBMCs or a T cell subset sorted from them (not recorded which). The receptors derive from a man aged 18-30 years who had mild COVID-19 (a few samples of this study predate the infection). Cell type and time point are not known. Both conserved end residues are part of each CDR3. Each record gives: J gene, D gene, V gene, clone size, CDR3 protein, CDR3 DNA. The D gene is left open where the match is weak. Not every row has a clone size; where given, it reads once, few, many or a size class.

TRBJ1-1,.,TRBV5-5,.,CASSRETFEAFF,TGTGCCAGCAGCCGCGAGACGTTTGAAGCTTTCTTT
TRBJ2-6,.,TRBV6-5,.,CASSYSSSWGTGANVLTF,TGTGCCAGCAGTTACTCTTCGTCCTGGGGGACTGGGGCCAACGTCCTGACTTTC
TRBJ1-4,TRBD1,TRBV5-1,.,CASSSQGAREKLFF,TGCGCCAGCAGCAGCCAGGGGGCTCGAGAAAAACTGTTTTTT
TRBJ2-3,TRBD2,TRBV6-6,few,CASSYAGTSGGVADTQYF,TGTGCCAGCAGTTACGCGGGGACTAGCGGGGGGGTTGCAGATACGCAGTATTTT
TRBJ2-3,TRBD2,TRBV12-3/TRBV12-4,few,CASSLTSGASGRQYF,TGTGCCAGCAGTTTAACTAGCGGAGCCAGCGGCAGGCAGTATTTT
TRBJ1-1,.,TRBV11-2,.,CASSLVRGAGAFF,TGTGCCAGCAGCTTAGTAAGGGGGGCGGGAGCTTTCTTT
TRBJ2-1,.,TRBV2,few,CASSEGGSYNEQFF,TGTGCCAGCAGTGAAGGGGGCTCCTACAATGAGCAGTTCTTC
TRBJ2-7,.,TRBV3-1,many,CASSPTPTGIKYF,TGTGCCAGCAGCCCTACTCCGACAGGTATAAAGTACTTC
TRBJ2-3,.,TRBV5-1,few,CASSLRQDTQYF,TGCGCCAGCAGCCTCCGGCAGGATACGCAGTATTTT
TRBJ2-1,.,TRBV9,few,CASSASGQSSYNEQFF,TGTGCCAGCAGCGCGTCAGGACAGTCCTCCTACAATGAGCAGTTCTTC
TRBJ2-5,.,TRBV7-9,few,CASSLPQSETQYF,TGTGCCAGCAGCTTACCACAGAGCGAGACCCAGTACTTC
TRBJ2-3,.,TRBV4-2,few,CASSPRRGPDTQYF,TGTGCCAGCAGTCCGAGAAGAGGCCCAGATACGCAGTATTTT
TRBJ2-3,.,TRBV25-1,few,CASSAGTYSTDTQYF,TGTGCCAGCAGTGCGGGGACGTATAGCACAGATACGCAGTATTTT
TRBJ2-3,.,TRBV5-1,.,CASSPYRSDTQYF,TGCGCCAGCAGCCCCTACCGCTCCGATACGCAGTATTTT
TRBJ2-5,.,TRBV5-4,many,CASSYRGAETQYF,TGTGCCAGCAGCTATAGGGGGGCGGAGACCCAGTACTTC
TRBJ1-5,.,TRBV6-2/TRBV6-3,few,CASSYRAGNQPQHF,TGTGCCAGCAGTTACAGGGCGGGCAATCAGCCCCAGCATTTT
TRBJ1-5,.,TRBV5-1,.,CASSLAGDQPQHF,TGCGCCAGCAGCTTGGCCGGAGATCAGCCCCAGCATTTT
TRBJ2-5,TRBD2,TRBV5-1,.,CASSLDGRGVQETQYF,TGCGCCAGCAGCTTGGATGGGCGGGGGGTCCAAGAGACCCAGTACTTC
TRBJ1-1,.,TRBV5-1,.,CASSLTGTVRGTEAFF,TGCGCCAGCAGCTTGACAGGGACCGTTCGTGGCACTGAAGCTTTCTTT
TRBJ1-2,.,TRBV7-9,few,CASSLEGVAGGYTF,TGTGCCAGCAGCTTAGAAGGCGTTGCGGGTGGCTACACCTTC
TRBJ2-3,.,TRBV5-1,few,CASSLAGPRYTDTQYF,TGCGCCAGCAGCTTGGCAGGGCCTCGGTACACAGATACGCAGTATTTT
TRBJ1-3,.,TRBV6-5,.,CASSYAPRNTIYF,TGTGCCAGCAGTTACGCGCCCCGAAACACCATATATTTT
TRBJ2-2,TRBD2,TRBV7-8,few,CASSFRGLTSDTGELFF,TGTGCCAGCAGCTTCCGTGGTCTGACTAGCGACACCGGGGAGCTGTTTTTT
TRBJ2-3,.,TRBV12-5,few,CASGLVGGLDTQYF,TGTGCTAGTGGTTTGGTCGGGGGATTAGATACGCAGTATTTT
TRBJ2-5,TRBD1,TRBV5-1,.,CASSGGQGAETQYF,TGCGCCAGCAGCGGGGGACAGGGTGCGGAGACCCAGTACTTC